The entry below gives a single TCR beta chain sequence along with its context. As yet, its antigen is unknown. V lost 5 bases and J 1 base, leaving 11 bases between the germline ends. Germline V gene data show CDR1 as MNHNY and CDR2 as SVGAGI (reference sequence). There are 14 residues in the CDR3. The sample belongs to a study of shared clonotypes between healthy human individuals. The data were produced by immunoSEQ multiplex PCR, yet TCRdb's version contains in-frame clones alone and is incomplete. The table lists a few hundred thousand clones, roughly 84% of them singletons. Study observations and caveats: Generally, naive subsets came out with larger estimated richness than memory subsets. The researchers took only blood, and tissue repertoires probably look different. Naive CD4 clonotypes overlapped across several donors at roughly 5.1%. Shared clonotypes across all four donors exceeded non-shared ones in generation probability.

The V and J genes are TRBV6-6 and TRBJ1-1; tentative D call: TRBD1 (5 bases). This receptor was identified in a man younger than 35 in good health. Sequencing was carried out using memory CD8+ T cells sorted from blood. Subset described: CD45RO+ cells pooled with CCR7-negative TemRA cells. The CDR3 bases are TGTGCCAGCAGTAGCTCTGGGGCGAACACTGAAGCTTTCTTT. Translating gives CASSSSGANTEAFF.